The rows below give T cell receptor beta chains drawn from one sample of a study of spatial heterogeneity in lung cancer. Via MiXCR, TCRdb re-called the 5' RACE reads, giving one row per CDR3 protein. The sample carries approximately 52,000 distinct CDR3 sequences, less than 6% recorded once. The specimen comprised PBMCs, sampled at surgery. The receptors originated from a male donor with early-stage non-small cell lung cancer. Both conserved end residues are part of each CDR3. A D gene is named only where the DNA matches it firmly. Clone size appears in some rows only: once, few, many, or a class for an expanded clone.

TRBV20-1,many,TRBD1,TRBJ1-1,CSATKGQGYVNTEAFF,TGCAGTGCTACTAAGGGACAGGGATACGTGAACACTGAAGCTTTCTTT
TRBV6-1,many,-,TRBJ1-2,CASSERTNLGYTF,TGTGCCAGCAGTGAGCGGACCAACCTTGGCTACACCTTC
TRBV20-1,many,-,TRBJ2-7,CSARDPQVYEQYF,TGCAGTGCTAGGGACCCGCAGGTCTACGAGCAGTACTTC
TRBV6-5,many,-,TRBJ1-6,CASSYERSYNSPLHF,TGTGCCAGCAGTTACGAACGCTCCTATAATTCACCCCTCCACTTT
TRBV7-2,many,TRBD2,TRBJ2-1,CASSSLAGGQGEQFF,TGTGCCAGCAGCTCCTTAGCGGGAGGGCAGGGTGAGCAGTTCTTC
TRBV10-3,many,TRBD1,TRBJ2-7,CAIRRTGGMNEQYF,TGTGCCATCAGGCGGACAGGGGGCATGAACGAGCAGTACTTC
TRBV28,many,-,TRBJ2-3,CASSAPGPLGTQYF,TGTGCCAGCAGTGCCCCCGGTCCCTTGGGTACGCAGTATTTT
TRBV6-2/TRBV6-3,many,TRBD1,TRBJ2-7,CASSLSRGHYEQYF,TGTGCCAGCAGTTTGAGCAGGGGGCACTACGAGCAGTACTTC
TRBV5-6,many,-,TRBJ1-5,CASSLSSGQPQHF,TGTGCCAGCAGCTTATCGTCAGGGCAGCCCCAGCATTTT
TRBV20-1,many,TRBD1,TRBJ2-7,CSAGSPGTGGGEQYF,TGCAGTGCAGGGTCCCCCGGGACAGGGGGCGGCGAGCAGTACTTC
TRBV7-2,many,-,TRBJ2-3,CASSLARNADTQYF,TGTGCCAGCAGCTTAGCGCGGAACGCAGATACGCAGTATTTT
TRBV7-9,-,-,TRBJ2-7,CASSYGTSSYEQYF,TGTGCCAGCAGCTATGGGACAAGCTCCTACGAGCAGTACTTC
TRBV27,many,-,TRBJ2-1,CASSFGGKNNEQFF,TGTGCCAGCAGTTTTGGGGGCAAAAACAATGAGCAGTTCTTC
TRBV20-1,few,-,TRBJ1-2,CSARDRGMGYGYTF,TGCAGTGCTAGAGATCGGGGTATGGGCTATGGCTACACCTTC
TRBV5-1,many,-,TRBJ1-5,CASSLDGDNQPQHF,TGCGCCAGCAGCTTGGACGGAGACAATCAGCCCCAGCATTTT
TRBV4-1,many,-,TRBJ2-7,CASSQSEQGRGLVAYEQYF,TGCGCCAGCAGCCAATCGGAACAGGGGCGCGGACTAGTCGCCTACGAGCAGTACTTC